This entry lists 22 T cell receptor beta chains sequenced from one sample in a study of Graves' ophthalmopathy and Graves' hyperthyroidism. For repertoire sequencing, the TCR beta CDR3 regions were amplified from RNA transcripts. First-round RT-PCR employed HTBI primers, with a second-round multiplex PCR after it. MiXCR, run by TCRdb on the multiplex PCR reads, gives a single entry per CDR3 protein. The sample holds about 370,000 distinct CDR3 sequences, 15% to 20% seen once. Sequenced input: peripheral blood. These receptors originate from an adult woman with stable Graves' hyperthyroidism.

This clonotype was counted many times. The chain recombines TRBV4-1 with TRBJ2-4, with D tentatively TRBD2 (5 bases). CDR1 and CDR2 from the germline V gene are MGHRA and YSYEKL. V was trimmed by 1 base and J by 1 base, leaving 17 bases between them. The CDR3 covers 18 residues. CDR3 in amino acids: CASSQVSGKGSAKNIQYF. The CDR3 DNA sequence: TGCGCCAGCAGCCAAGTCTCCGGGAAGGGTTCGGCCAAAAACATTCAGTACTTC.

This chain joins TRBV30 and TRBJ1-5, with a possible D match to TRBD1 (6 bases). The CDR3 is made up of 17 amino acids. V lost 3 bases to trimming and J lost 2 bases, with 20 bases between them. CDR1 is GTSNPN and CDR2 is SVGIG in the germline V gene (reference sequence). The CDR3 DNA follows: TGTGCCTGGAGGGCCCCTGGGGGGCTAGGAGGCAATCAGCCCCAGCATTTT. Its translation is CAWRAPGGLGGNQPQHF.

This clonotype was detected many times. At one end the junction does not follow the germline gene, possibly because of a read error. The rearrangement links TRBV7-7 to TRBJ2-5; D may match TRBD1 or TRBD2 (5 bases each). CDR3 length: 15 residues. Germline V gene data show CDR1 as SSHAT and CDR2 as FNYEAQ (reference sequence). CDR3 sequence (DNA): TGTGCTAGCAGCTTCTACCGGGACCCCCAAGAGACCCAGTACTTC. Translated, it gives CASSFYRDPQETQYF.

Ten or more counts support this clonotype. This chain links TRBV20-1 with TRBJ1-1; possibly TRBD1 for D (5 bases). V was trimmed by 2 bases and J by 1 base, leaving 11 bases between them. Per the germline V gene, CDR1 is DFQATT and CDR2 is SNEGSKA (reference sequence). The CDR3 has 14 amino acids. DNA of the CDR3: TGCAGTGCTAGACGTGCGGGGCGGAACACTGAAGCTTTCTTT. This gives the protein CSARRAGRNTEAFF.

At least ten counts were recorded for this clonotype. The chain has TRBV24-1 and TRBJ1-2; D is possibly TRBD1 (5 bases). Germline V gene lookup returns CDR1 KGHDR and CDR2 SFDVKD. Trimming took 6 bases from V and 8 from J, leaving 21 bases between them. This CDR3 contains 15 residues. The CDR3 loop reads CATSRDGAPSEGYTF. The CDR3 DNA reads TGTGCCACCAGTCGGGACGGAGCGCCCTCGGAAGGCTACACCTTC.

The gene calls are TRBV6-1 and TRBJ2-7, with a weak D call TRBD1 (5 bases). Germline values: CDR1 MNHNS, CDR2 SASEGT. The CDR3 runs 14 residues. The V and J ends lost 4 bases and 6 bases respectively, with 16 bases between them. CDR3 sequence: CASSVQGFYSEQYF. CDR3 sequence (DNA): TGTGCCAGCAGTGTTCAGGGATTTTATAGCGAGCAGTACTTC.

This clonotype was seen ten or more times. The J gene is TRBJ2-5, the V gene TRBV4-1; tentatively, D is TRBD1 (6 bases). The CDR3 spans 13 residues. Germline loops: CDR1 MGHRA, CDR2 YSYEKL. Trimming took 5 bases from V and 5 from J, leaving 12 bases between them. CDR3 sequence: CASSLNRVETQYF. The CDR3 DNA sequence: TGCGCCAGCAGCTTAAACAGGGTCGAGACCCAGTACTTC.

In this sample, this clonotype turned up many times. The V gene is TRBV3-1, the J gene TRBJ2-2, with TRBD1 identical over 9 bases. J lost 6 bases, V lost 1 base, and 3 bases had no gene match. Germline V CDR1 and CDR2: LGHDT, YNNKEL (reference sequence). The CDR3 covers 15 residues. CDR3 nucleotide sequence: TGTGCCAGCAGCCAAGGGACAGGGGAGGCCGGGGAGCTGTTTTTT. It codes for CASSQGTGEAGELFF. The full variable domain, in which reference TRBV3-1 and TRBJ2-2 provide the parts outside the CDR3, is DTAVSQTPKYLVTQMGNDKSIKCEQNLGHDTMYWYKQDSKKFLKIMFSYNNKELIINETVPNRFSPKSPDKAHLNLHINSLELGDSAVYFCASSQGTGEAGELFFGEGSRLTVL.

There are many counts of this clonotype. The CDR3 nucleotides are TGCAGCGTTGAAGTGGTGAGGAAATTTGGCTACACCTTC. Amino acids: CSVEVVRKFGYTF. The chain couples TRBV29-1 to TRBJ1-2; no definite D call. This CDR3 comprises 13 residues. Germline CDR1 reads SQVTM; CDR2 reads ANQGSEA. Trimming took 1 base from V and 7 from J, leaving 13 bases between them.

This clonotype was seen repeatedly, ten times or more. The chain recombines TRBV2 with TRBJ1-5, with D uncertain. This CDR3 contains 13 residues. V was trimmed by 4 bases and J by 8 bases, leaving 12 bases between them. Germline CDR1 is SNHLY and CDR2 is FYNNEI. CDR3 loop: CASSGQAREPQHF. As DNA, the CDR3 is TGTGCCAGCAGTGGGCAGGCTCGTGAGCCCCAGCATTTT.

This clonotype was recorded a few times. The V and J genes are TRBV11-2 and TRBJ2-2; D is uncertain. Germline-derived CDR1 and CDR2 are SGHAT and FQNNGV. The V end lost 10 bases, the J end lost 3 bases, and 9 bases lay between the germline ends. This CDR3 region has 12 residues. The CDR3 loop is CATSQDTGELFF. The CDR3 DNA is TGTGCCACCTCGCAGGACACCGGGGAGCTGTTTTTT.

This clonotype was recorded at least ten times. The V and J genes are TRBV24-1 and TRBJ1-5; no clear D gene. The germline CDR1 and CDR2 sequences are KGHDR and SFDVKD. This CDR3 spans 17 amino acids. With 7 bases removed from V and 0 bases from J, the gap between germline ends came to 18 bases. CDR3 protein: CATRHHLKKYSNQPQHF. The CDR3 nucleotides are TGTGCCACCAGGCACCACTTAAAAAAGTATAGCAATCAGCCCCAGCATTTT.

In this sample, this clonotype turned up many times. The CDR3: CASSNRRYEQYF. As DNA, the CDR3 is TGTGCCAGCAGCAACCGACGTTACGAGCAGTACTTC. The chain couples TRBV6-2 or TRBV6-3 to TRBJ2-7, with unresolved D. The V and J ends lost 6 bases and 4 bases respectively, with 10 bases between them. CDR3 length: 12 amino acids. Germline V gene lookup returns CDR1 MNHEY and CDR2 SVGEGT.

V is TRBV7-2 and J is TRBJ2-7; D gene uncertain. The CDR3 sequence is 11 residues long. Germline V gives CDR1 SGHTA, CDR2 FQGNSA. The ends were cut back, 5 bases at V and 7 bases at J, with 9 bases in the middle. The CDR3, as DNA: TGTGCCAGCAGCGCCCAACAGGAGCAGTACTTC. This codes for CASSAQQEQYF.

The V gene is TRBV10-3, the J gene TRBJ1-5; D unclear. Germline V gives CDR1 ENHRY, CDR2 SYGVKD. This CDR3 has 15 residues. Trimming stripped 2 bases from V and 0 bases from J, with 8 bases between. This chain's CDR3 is CAISEAGYSNQPQHF. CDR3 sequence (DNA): TGTGCCATCAGTGAGGCGGGATATAGCAATCAGCCCCAGCATTTT.

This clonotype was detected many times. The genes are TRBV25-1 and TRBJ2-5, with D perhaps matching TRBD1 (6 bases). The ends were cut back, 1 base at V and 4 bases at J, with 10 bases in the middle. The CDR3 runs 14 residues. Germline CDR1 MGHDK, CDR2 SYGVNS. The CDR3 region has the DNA TGTGCCAGCAGTGAATTGTTCAGGGGAGAGACCCAGTACTTC. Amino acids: CASSELFRGETQYF.

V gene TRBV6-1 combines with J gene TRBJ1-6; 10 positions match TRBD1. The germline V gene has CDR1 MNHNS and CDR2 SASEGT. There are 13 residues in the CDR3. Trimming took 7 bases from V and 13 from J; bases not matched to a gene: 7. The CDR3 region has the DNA TGTGCCAGCAACCGGGACAGGGGAATCCCCCTCCACTTT. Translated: CASNRDRGIPLHF.

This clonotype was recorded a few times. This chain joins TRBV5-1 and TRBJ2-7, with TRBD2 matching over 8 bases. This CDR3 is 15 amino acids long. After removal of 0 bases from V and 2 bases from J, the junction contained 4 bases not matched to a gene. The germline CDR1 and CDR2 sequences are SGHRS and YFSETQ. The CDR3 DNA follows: TGCGCCAGCAGCTTGGGTAGCGGGGTGCCCTACGAGCAGTACTTC. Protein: CASSLGSGVPYEQYF.

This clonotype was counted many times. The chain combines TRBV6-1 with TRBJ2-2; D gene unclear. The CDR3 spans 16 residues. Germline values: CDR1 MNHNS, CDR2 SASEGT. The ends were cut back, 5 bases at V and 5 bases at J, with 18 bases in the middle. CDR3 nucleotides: TGTGCCAGCAGTCGCTCTCTCTCTCCCCAAACCGGGGAGCTGTTTTTT. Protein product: CASSRSLSPQTGELFF.

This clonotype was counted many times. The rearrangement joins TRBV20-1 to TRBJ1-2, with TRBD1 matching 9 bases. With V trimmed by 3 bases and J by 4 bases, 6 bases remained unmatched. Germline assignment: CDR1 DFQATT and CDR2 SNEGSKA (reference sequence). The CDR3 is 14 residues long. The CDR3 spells CSASIGTGPYGYTF. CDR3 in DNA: TGCAGTGCTAGTATCGGGACAGGGCCCTATGGCTACACCTTC.

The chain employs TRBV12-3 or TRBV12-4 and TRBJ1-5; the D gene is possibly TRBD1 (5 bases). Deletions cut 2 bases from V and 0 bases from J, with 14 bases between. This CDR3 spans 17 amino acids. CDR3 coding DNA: TGTGCCAGCAGTTTAAGGACCGGGGCAGATAGCAATCAGCCCCAGCATTTT. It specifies CASSLRTGADSNQPQHF.

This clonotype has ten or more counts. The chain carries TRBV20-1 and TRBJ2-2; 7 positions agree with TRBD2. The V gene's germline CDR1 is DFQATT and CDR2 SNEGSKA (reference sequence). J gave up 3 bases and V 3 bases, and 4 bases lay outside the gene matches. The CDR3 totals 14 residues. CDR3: CSASGRSHTGELFF. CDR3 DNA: TGCAGTGCTAGCGGGAGGTCCCACACCGGGGAGCTGTTTTTT.